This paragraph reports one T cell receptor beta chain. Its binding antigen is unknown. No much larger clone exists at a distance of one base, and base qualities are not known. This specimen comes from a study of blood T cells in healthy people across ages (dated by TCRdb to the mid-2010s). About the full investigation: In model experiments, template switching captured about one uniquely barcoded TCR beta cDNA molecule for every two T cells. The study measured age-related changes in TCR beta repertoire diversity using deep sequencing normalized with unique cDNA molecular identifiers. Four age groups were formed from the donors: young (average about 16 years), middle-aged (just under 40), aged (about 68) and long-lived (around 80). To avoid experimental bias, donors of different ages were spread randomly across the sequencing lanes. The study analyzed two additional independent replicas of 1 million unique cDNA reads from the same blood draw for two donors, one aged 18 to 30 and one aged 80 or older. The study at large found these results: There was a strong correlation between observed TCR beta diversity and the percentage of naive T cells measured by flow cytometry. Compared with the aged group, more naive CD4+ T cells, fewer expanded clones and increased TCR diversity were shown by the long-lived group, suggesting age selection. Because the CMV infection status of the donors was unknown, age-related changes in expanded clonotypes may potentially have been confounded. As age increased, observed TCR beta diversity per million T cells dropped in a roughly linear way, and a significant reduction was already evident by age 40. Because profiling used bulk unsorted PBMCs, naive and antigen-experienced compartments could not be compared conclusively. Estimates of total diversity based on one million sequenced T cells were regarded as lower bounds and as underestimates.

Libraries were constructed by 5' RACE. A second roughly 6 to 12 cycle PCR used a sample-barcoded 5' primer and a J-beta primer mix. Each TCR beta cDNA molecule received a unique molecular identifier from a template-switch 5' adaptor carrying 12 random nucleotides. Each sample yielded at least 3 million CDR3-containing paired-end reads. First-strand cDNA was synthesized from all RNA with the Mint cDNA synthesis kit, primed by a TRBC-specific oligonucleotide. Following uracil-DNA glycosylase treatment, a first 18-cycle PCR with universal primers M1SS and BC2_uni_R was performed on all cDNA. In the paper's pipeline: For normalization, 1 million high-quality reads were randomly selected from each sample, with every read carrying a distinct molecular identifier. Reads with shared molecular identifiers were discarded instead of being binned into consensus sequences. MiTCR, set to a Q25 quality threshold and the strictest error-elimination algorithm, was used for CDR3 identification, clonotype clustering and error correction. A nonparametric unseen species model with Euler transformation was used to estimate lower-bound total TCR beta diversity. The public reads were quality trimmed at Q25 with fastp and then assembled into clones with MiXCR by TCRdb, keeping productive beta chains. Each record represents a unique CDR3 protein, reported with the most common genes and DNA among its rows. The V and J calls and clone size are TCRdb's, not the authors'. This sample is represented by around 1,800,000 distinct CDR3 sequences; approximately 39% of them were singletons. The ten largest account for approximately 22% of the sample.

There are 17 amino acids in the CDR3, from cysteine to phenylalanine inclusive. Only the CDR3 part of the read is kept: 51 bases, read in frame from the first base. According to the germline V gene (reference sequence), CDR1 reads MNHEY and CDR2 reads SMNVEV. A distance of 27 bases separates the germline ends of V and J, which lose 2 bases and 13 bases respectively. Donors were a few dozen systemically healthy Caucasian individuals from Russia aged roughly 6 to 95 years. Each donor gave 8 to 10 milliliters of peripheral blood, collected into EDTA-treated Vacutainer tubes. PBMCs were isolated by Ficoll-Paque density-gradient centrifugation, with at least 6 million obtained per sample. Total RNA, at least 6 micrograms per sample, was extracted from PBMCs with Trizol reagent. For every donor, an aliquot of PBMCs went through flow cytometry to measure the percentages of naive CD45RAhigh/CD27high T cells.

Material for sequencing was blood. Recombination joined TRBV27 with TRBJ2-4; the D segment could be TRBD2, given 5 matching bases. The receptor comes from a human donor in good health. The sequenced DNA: TGTGCCAGCAGTTTAAGTATCGGATCTCCCGACTACAATGAGCAGTACTTC. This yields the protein CASSLSIGSPDYNEQYF.